This record looks at one T cell receptor beta chain sequence and its context. The entry originates in a study of blood T cell repertoires in COVID-19. Looking at the study overall: T cells, B-cell-depleted T cells, or PBMCs provided the cDNA or gDNA that served as material.

As processed by the authors: Estimation of nucleated cell counts relied on the amplification of reference gene primers. Repertoires were generated with immunoSEQ multiplex PCR, while TCRdb's copy carries only in-frame clones and drops some. V and J calls and clone size are copied from that table; D and trimming were computed from the DNA. The sample lists 80,000 to 100,000 clones, around four fifths occurring once. Germline V gene data show CDR1 as SNHLY and CDR2 as FYNNEI. The length of the CDR3 is 16 residues. V lost 1 base and J lost 6; bases outside the gene matches: 11. The clonotype comes from a human donor in a cohort sampled during active COVID-19. The source material was peripheral blood. The V call is TRBV2, the J call TRBJ2-7; 8 bases match TRBD2. The CDR3, as DNA: TGTGCCAGCAGTGAAGTGGGGGTGGGGACTAGAGGCGAGCAGTACTTC. Amino acids: CASSEVGVGTRGEQYF.